Shown below are 17 T cell receptor beta chains from a single sample sequenced in a study of cytomegalovirus exposure and HLA in healthy donors. Both 60 Vbeta primers and 13 Jbeta primers went into the PCR. Method: immunoSEQ multiplex PCR; TCRdb's copy keeps in-frame clones and lacks some. Of around 55,000 clones in the sample, 75% to 85% were seen once. The sequencing sample was made of PBMCs. The receptors were sampled from a female donor in good health and CMV-seronegative.

This clone was seen more than once but under ten times. The J gene is TRBJ2-7, the V gene TRBV4-1; 8 bases match TRBD2. CDR1 and CDR2 from the germline V gene are MGHRA and YSYEKL. CDR3 length: 14 residues. The J segment lost 4 bases and the V segment lost 4 bases, leaving 6 bases of the junction unmatched. CDR3 DNA sequence: TGCGCCAGCAGCCCCGGGGTAGCGGGGTACGAGCAGTACTTC. Residues: CASSPGVAGYEQYF.

The J gene is TRBJ2-1, the V gene TRBV7-2; D is perhaps TRBD1 (5 bases). Deletions cut 1 base from V and 8 bases from J, with 12 bases between. The CDR3 loop spans 14 amino acids. Germline V gives CDR1 SGHTA, CDR2 FQGNSA. Written as DNA, the CDR3 is TGTGCCAGCAGCTTAGAAGGGTGGGGCGATGAGCAGTTCTTC. As protein: CASSLEGWGDEQFF.

The chain recombines TRBV4-3 with TRBJ2-5, with D perhaps TRBD1 (6 bases). Germline loops: CDR1 LGHNA, CDR2 YSLEER. This CDR3 region has 14 residues. Between the trimmed V and J ends, which lost 7 bases and 2 bases, there was a span of 14 bases. This chain's CDR3 is CASTPGVGQETQYF. The CDR3 DNA reads TGCGCCAGCACCCCAGGGGTAGGTCAAGAGACCCAGTACTTC.

The chain couples TRBV7-9 to TRBJ1-2, with TRBD1 identical over 9 bases. Losses at the gene ends were 4 bases for V and 0 bases for J; bases not matched to a gene: 3. The CDR3 sequence is 15 residues long. CDR1 SEHNR and CDR2 FQNEAQ come from the germline V gene (reference sequence). DNA for the CDR3: TGTGCCAGCAGCTCCAGGGACAGGGCTAACTATGGCTACACCTTC. It codes for CASSSRDRANYGYTF.

CDR3: CASSVDLSGNSPLHF. The CDR3 DNA reads as TGTGCCAGCAGCGTGGACCTTTCGGGAAATTCACCCCTCCACTTT. The chain is built from TRBV9 and TRBJ1-6; D unresolved. This CDR3 comprises 15 residues. Germline values: CDR1 SGDLS, CDR2 YYNGEE. V lost 2 bases to trimming and J lost 7 bases, with 13 bases between them.

The CDR3 sequence: CASSLDRAQYF. The CDR3 region has the DNA TGCGCCAGCAGCTTGGACAGGGCCCAGTACTTC. This chain links TRBV5-1 with TRBJ2-5, with D perhaps matching TRBD1 (6 bases). This CDR3 is built from 11 residues. Per the germline V gene, CDR1 is SGHRS and CDR2 is YFSETQ. V was shortened by 0 bases and J by 9 bases, with 6 bases between the two germline ends.

The DNA of the CDR3 is TGTGCCAGCAGTGACGGTGGGTCAGGGGCTAATGAGCAGTTCTTC. Its translation is CASSDGGSGANEQFF. The V call is TRBV6-1, the J call TRBJ2-1, with D maybe TRBD1 (6 bases). The CDR3 has 15 residues. Germline CDR1 is MNHNS and CDR2 is SASEGT. V gave up 3 bases and J gave up 7 bases, with 16 bases separating them.

This clone was detected a few times. V is TRBV9 and J is TRBJ2-1; D ambiguous. Deletions cut 3 bases from V and 4 bases from J, with 11 bases between. Looked up from germline, CDR1 is SGDLS and CDR2 is YYNGEE. The CDR3 contains 14 residues. CDR3 in amino acids: CASSALLAYNEQFF. CDR3 DNA sequence: TGTGCCAGCAGCGCTCTTTTAGCTTACAATGAGCAGTTCTTC.

In its sample, this clone was seen once. V and J are TRBV7-9 and TRBJ2-2, with D possibly matching TRBD1 (6 bases). This CDR3 has 16 amino acids. V was clipped by 2 bases and J by 0 bases, with 10 bases between them. Germline V gene sequence: CDR1 SEHNR, CDR2 FQNEAQ (reference sequence). The DNA for the CDR3 is TGTGCCAGCAGCTTACCCGGGACACCGAACACCGGGGAGCTGTTTTTT. Residues: CASSLPGTPNTGELFF.

The chain has TRBV5-1 and TRBJ1-1; 7 nucleotides align to TRBD1. Germline values: CDR1 SGHRS, CDR2 YFSETQ. This CDR3 comprises 13 residues. V lost 0 bases, J lost 11 bases, and 7 bases stayed unmatched. The CDR3 loop reads CASSLAAPGQAFF. The CDR3 DNA reads TGCGCCAGCAGCTTGGCTGCACCGGGACAGGCTTTCTTT. Looking up the rest from reference TRBV5-1 and TRBJ1-1 gives the full variable domain: KAGVTQTPRYLIKTRGQQVTLSCSPISGHRSVSWYQQTPGQGLQFLFEYFSETQRNKGNFPGRFSGRQFSNSRSEMNVSTLELGDSALYLCASSLAAPGQAFFGQGTRLTVV.

V usage is TRBV30 and J usage is TRBJ1-2, with D possibly TRBD1 on 6 matching bases. V lost 4 bases, J lost 2 bases, and 17 bases lay in between. Germline-derived CDR1 and CDR2 are GTSNPN and SVGIG (reference sequence). This CDR3 has 15 residues. CDR3 in amino acids: CAWTSWGGPNYGYTF. The CDR3 nucleotides are TGTGCCTGGACCTCCTGGGGGGGGCCAAACTATGGCTACACCTTC.

The chain recombines TRBV2 with TRBJ2-5, with a possible D match to TRBD2 (5 bases). The germline V gene has CDR1 SNHLY and CDR2 FYNNEI. V lost 7 bases and J lost 2, with 14 bases in between. The CDR3 is made up of 14 amino acids. The CDR3 DNA reads TGTGCCAGCACCAAGGGAGCAGCACAAGAGACCCAGTACTTC. Translated, it gives CASTKGAAQETQYF.

This clone came up once. This chain joins TRBV11-2 and TRBJ1-6, with 10 bases matching TRBD1. Germline values: CDR1 SGHAT, CDR2 FQNNGV. The CDR3 loop spans 18 amino acids. The trim removed 5 bases at V and 9 bases at J, leaving 16 bases unmatched. The CDR3 coding sequence is TGTGCCAGCAGCCCGCCCGGGACAGGGGCCTACCGAGGTTCACCCCTCCACTTT. Its translation: CASSPPGTGAYRGSPLHF.

The chain combines TRBV5-1 with TRBJ2-7, with 7 bases aligning to TRBD1. Germline CDR1 is SGHRS and CDR2 is YFSETQ. V gave up 4 bases and J gave up 2 bases; unmatched junction bases: 9. This CDR3 spans 15 amino acids. CDR3 in DNA: TGCGCCAGCAGCCCCCCGACCGGGACAGCCTACGAGCAGTACTTC. This sequence encodes CASSPPTGTAYEQYF.

V usage is TRBV5-6 and J usage is TRBJ1-5; 7 bases fit TRBD1. The V segment lost 4 bases and the J segment 4 bases; nucleotides outside the gene matches: 11. CDR3 length: 16 residues. The germline V gene has CDR1 SGHDT and CDR2 YYEEEE. CDR3 in amino acids: CASSRTDRVPNQPQHF. The CDR3 DNA is TGTGCCAGCAGCCGCACCGACAGGGTCCCAAATCAGCCCCAGCATTTT. Together with reference TRBV5-6 and TRBJ1-5, the CDR3 gives the full variable domain: DAGVTQSPTHLIKTRGQQVTLRCSPKSGHDTVSWYQQALGQGPQFIFQYYEEEERQRGNFPDRFSGHQFPNYSSELNVNALLLGDSALYLCASSRTDRVPNQPQHFGDGTRLSIL.

The rearrangement uses TRBV6-5 and TRBJ2-1; 7 bases map to TRBD2. The V segment lost 10 bases and the J segment 7 bases; nucleotides outside the gene matches: 10. Germline values: CDR1 MNHEY, CDR2 SVGAGI. This CDR3 comprises 13 residues. CDR3 amino acids: CATSGGTLNEQFF. DNA for the CDR3: TGTGCCACCTCCGGGGGGACTCTTAATGAGCAGTTCTTC.

The genes are TRBV5-6 and TRBJ1-5; D gene uncertain. Germline V CDR1 and CDR2: SGHDT, YYEEEE. The CDR3 sequence is 16 residues long. V was cut by 0 bases and J by 9 bases, with 19 bases left in between. This CDR3 reads CASSLGPQNGRGPQHF. The DNA of the CDR3 is TGTGCCAGCAGCTTGGGCCCCCAAAACGGCCGGGGGCCCCAGCATTTT.